This T cell receptor (beta chain) was captured by sequencing in a study of cytomegalovirus exposure and HLA in healthy donors. Study background: Among the roughly 370 genotyped donors, over 70% were placed in the Caucasian-associated ancestry cluster. Study-level points and caveats: Follow-up analysis later connected one missense variant in DCLRE1C with trimming of TCR beta V- and J-genes. Reported performance of the classifier showed diagnosis of cytomegalovirus status with high specificity and sensitivity.

Healthy individuals who donated bone marrow served as the donors. The germline CDR1 and CDR2 sequences are MDHEN and SYDVKM. V was shortened by 6 bases and J by 1 base, with 9 bases between the two germline ends. CDR3 length: 14 amino acids. This clone was recorded a few times. The antigen is undetermined. 13 Jbeta primers and 60 Vbeta primers were used for the PCR. Clones were sequenced by immunoSEQ multiplex PCR, and TCRdb holds only the in-frame ones, with some missing. The sample carries about 190,000 clones, about 77% recorded once. Input material: PBMCs. The origin of this receptor is a man aged 25-40 years in good health and CMV-seropositive. V usage is TRBV28 and J usage is TRBJ2-2; D might be TRBD1 (6 bases). The CDR3 DNA reads TGTGCCAGCAGCGGGGACATGAACACCGGGGAGCTGTTTTTT. Protein product: CASSGDMNTGELFF.